The clone carrying this T cell receptor beta chain was recorded a few times. CDR3 length: 12 residues. Trimming pared 5 bases from V and 7 bases from J, leaving 9 bases between. The record originates from a study of blood T cells in healthy people across ages. The authors ran a second PCR of about 7 to 12 cycles using a sample-barcoded 5' primer and a J-beta primer mix. TCRdb re-called the 5' RACE reads with MiXCR, one entry per CDR3 protein. The sample shows approximately 810,000 distinct CDR3 sequences, roughly 34% of them seen only once. V gene TRBV12-3 or TRBV12-4 combines with J gene TRBJ2-1; D gene ambiguous. The clonotype was recovered from a man in his late teens or twenties in good health. The sequenced sample was blood. The CDR3 loop reads CASSQGKNEQFF. CDR3 coding DNA: TGTGCCAGCAGTCAAGGCAAAAATGAGCAGTTCTTC.